This T cell receptor beta chain was captured by sequencing in a study of blood T cell repertoires in COVID-19. Overall study: Samples of COVID-19 (acute and convalescent) were obtained from the United States, Italy and Spain.

Those who participated ranged in age from about 18 to 89 years and resided in approximately 23 US areas. In Cohort 3, a recovered donor had either two negative PCRs, clearance, or symptom resolution. Methods used by the authors: Reference gene primers were amplified, and this amplification served to estimate nucleated cell counts. Sequenced by immunoSEQ multiplex PCR; TCRdb stores in-frame clones only, minus some. The DNA gave D and trimming, while V, J and clone size come from that table. Of 140,000 to 150,000 clones listed, approximately 90% are singletons. The receptor's source is a man aged 45-60 years who had recovered from COVID-19. The sequenced material came from PBMCs or T cells enriched from blood (not recorded which).

Written as DNA, the CDR3 is TGTGCCAGCAGTGGCCCAGGGGGCTCCGAGCAGTACTTC. Encoded protein: CASSGPGGSEQYF. V and J are TRBV2 and TRBJ2-7; 8 bases line up with TRBD1. The CDR3 sequence is 13 residues long. Germline-derived CDR1 and CDR2 are SNHLY and FYNNEI. The V and J ends lost 4 bases and 6 bases, in that order; junction bases with no gene match: 5.